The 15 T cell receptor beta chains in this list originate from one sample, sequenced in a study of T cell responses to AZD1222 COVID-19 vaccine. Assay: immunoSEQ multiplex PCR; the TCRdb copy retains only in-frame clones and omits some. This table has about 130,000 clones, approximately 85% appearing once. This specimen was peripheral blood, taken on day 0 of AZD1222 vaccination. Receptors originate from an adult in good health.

CDR3 coding DNA: TGTGCCAGCACTTTAGGTGTAGGGTACAATCAGCCCCAGCATTTT. This translates into CASTLGVGYNQPQHF. The chain combines TRBV6-5 with TRBJ1-5; D call uncertain. This CDR3 comprises 15 residues. V lost 7 bases and J 3 bases, leaving 16 bases between the germline ends. From germline, CDR1 is MNHEY and CDR2 SVGAGI.

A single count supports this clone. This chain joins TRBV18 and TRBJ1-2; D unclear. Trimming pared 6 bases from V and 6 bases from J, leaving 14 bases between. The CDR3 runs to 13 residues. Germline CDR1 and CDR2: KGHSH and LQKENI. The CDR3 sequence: CASSPRSEDGYTF. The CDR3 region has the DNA TGTGCCAGCTCGCCCAGAAGTGAGGATGGCTACACCTTC.

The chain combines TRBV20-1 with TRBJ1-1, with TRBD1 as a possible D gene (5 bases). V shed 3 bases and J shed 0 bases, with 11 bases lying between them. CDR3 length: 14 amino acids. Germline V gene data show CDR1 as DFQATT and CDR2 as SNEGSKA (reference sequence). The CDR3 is CSASMEGLNTEAFF. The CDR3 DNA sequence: TGCAGTGCTAGTATGGAGGGACTGAACACTGAAGCTTTCTTT.

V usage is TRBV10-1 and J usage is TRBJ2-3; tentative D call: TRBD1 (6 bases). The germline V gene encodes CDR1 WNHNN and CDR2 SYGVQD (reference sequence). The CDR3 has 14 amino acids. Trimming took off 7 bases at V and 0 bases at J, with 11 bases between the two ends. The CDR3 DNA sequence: TGCGCCAGCAAAGGACAGACTAGCACAGATACGCAGTATTTT. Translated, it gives CASKGQTSTDTQYF.

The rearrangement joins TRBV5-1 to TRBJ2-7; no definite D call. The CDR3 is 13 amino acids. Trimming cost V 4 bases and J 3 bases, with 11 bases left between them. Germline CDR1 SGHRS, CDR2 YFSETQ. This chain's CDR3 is CASSVLDGYEQYF. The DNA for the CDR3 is TGCGCCAGCAGCGTGCTGGACGGCTACGAGCAGTACTTC.

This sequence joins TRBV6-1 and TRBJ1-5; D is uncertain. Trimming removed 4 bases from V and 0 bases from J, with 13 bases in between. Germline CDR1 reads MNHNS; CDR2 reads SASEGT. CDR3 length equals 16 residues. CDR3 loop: CASSAQSTYSNQPQHF. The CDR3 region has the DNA TGTGCCAGCAGTGCACAGTCAACCTATAGCAATCAGCCCCAGCATTTT.

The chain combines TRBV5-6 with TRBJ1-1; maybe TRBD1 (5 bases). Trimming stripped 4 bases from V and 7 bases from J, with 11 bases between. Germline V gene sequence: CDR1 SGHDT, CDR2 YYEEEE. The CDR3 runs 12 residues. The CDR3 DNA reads TGTGCCAGCAGCCTTGGTACAGGTGAAGCTTTCTTT. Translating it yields CASSLGTGEAFF.

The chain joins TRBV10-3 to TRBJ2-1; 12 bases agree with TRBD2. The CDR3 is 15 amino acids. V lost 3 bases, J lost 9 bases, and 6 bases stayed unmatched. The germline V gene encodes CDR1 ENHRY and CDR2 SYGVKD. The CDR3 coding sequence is TGTGCCATCAGTGAAGTGGCTAGCGGGAGGGGTGAGCAGTTCTTC. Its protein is CAISEVASGRGEQFF.

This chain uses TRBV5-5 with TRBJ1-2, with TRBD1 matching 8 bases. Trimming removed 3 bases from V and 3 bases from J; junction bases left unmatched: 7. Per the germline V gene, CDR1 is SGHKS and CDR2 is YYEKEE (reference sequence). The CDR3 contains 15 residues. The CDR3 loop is CASSSDRGGDYGYTF. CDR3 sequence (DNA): TGTGCCAGCAGCTCAGACAGGGGAGGCGACTATGGCTACACCTTC.

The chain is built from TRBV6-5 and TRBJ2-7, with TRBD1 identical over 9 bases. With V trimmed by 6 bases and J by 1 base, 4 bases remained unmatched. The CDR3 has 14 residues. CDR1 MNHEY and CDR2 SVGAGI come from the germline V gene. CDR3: CASSPDRGSYEQYF. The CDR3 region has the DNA TGTGCCAGCAGCCCGGACAGGGGTTCCTACGAGCAGTACTTC.

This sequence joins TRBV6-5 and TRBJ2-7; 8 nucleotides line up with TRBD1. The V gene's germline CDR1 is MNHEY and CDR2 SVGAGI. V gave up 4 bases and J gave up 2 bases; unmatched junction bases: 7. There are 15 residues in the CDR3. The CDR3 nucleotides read TGTGCCAGCAGTTCATATCGGACAGGGCCCTACGAGCAGTACTTC. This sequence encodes CASSSYRTGPYEQYF.

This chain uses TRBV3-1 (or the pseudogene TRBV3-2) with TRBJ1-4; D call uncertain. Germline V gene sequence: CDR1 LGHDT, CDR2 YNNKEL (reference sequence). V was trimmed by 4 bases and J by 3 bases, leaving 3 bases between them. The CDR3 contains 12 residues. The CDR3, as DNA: TGTGCCAGCAGCCGATCTAATGAAAAACTGTTTTTT. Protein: CASSRSNEKLFF.

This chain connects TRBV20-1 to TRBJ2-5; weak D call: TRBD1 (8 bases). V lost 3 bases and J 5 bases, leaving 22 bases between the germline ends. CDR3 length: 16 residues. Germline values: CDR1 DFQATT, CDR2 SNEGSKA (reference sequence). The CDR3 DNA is TGCAGTGCTAGTGAGCCAACAGGGGGGGATTTCGAGACCCAGTACTTC. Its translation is CSASEPTGGDFETQYF.

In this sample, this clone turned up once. CDR3 coding DNA: TGTGCCAGCAGCTTAGAGACTAGCGGGGGGGAGACCCAGTACTTC. The encoded protein is CASSLETSGGETQYF. J is TRBJ2-5 and V is TRBV7-7, with 13 bases aligning to TRBD2. Per germline, CDR1 SSHAT and CDR2 FNYEAQ (reference sequence). CDR3 size: 15 residues. Trimming took 1 base from V and 5 from J; bases not matched to a gene: 1.

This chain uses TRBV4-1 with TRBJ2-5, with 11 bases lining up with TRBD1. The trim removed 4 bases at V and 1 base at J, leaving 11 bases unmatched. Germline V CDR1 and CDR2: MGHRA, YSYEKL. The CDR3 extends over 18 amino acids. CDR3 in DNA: TGCGCCAGCAGCCCTAGGCCCCGGGGACAGGGGGTCCAAGAGACCCAGTACTTC. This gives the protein CASSPRPRGQGVQETQYF.